Listed here is a single T cell receptor (beta chain). Original processing methods: Estimation of nucleated cell counts relied on the amplification of reference gene primers. TCRdb's copy holds only in-frame clones and misses some; the assay was immunoSEQ multiplex PCR. The DNA gave D and trimming, while V, J and clone size come from that table. In the table there are roughly 100,000 clones, about 89% of which are singletons. The sample originates from a study of blood T cell repertoires in COVID-19. Trimming shortened V by 7 bases and J by 0 bases, and 12 bases separated the two germline ends. From germline, CDR1 is LNHDA and CDR2 SQIVND (reference sequence). This CDR3 is 14 amino acids long.

The sequencing sample was made of peripheral blood. This receptor was obtained from a woman aged 55-69 years with acute or convalescent COVID-19. The genes are TRBV19 and TRBJ1-1; possibly TRBD1 for D (6 bases). The chain's CDR3 is CASTPTGLNTEAFF. Here the CDR3 DNA reads TGTGCCAGTACTCCGACAGGCTTGAACACTGAAGCTTTCTTT.